This record concerns one T cell receptor (beta chain) sequence. Its antigen is not known. The method was immunoSEQ multiplex PCR; TCRdb's version includes in-frame clones alone and lacks a portion of them. This sample carries 1 million to 1.2 million clones, approximately 75% of them seen once, and the ten largest clones take more than 0.85%. The data belong to a study of shared clonotypes between healthy human individuals. Study outcomes and limitations: Clonotypes shared by all four donors outscored non-shared clonotypes in generation probability.

Each of the donors was a healthy adult who was HIV-negative and had not had a recent acute infection or vaccination. Every one of the donors was a Caucasian adult that lived in Nashville, Tennessee. Germline CDR1 and CDR2: SEHNR and FQNEAQ (reference sequence). V gave up 3 bases and J gave up 1 base; unmatched junction bases: 5. There are 15 residues in the CDR3. The V call is TRBV7-9, the J call TRBJ2-7, with 8 bases fitting TRBD2. The sample was memory CD4+ T cells from PBMCs. Subset specified: CD45RA-negative fraction. The TCR comes from a young man in good health. Some clones in this sample may be carry-over from other donors' samples. Here the CDR3 reads CASSFLVAGSYEQYF. CDR3 DNA sequence: TGTGCCAGCAGCTTTTTGGTAGCGGGGTCCTACGAGCAGTACTTC.